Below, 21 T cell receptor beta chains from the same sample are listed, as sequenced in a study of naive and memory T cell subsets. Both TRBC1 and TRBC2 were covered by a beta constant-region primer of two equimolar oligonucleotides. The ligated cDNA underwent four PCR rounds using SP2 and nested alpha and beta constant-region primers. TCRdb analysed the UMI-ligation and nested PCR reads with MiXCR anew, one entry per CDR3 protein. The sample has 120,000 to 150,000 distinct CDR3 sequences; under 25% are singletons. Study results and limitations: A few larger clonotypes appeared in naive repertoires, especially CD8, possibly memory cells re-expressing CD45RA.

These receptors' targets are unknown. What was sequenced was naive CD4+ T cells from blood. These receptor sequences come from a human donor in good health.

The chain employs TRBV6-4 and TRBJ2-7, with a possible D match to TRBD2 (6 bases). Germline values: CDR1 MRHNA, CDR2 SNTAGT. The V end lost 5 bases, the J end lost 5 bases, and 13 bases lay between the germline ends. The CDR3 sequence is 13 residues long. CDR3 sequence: CASSFRTGDEQYF. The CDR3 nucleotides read TGTGCCAGCAGTTTCCGAACGGGAGACGAGCAGTACTTC.

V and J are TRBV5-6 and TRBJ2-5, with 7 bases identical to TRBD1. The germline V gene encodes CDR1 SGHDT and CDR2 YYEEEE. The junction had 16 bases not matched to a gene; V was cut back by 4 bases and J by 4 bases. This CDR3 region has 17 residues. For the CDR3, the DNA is TGTGCCAGCAGCGACAGACAGGGTTGGCGCACAATAGAGACCCAGTACTTC. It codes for CASSDRQGWRTIETQYF.

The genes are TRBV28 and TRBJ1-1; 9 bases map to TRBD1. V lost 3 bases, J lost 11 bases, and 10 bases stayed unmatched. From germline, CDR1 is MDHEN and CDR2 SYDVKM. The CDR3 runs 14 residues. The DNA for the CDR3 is TGTGCCAGCAGTTTTTGGGGACAGGGCCTCGCGGCTTTCTTT. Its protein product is CASSFWGQGLAAFF.

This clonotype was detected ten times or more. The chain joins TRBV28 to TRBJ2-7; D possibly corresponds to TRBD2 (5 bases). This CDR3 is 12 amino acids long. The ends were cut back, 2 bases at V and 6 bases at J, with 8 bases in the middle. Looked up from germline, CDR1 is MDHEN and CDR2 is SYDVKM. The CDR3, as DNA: TGTGCCAGCAGTTTACTAGCAGGCGAGCAGTACTTC. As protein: CASSLLAGEQYF.

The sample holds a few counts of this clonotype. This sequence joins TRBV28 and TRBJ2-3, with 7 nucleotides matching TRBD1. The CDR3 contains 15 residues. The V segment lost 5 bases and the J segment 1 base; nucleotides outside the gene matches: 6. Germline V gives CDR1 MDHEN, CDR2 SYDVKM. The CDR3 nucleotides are TGTGCCAGCAGTCCCGACAGGGTGCGCACAGATACGCAGTATTTT. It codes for CASSPDRVRTDTQYF.

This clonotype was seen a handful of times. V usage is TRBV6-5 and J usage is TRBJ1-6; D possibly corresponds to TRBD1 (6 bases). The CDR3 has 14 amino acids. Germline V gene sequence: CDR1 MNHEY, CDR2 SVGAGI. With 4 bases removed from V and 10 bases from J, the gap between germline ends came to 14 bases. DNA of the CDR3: TGTGCCAGCAGTTCTACAGGGTTCGGCTCACCCCTCCACTTT. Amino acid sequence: CASSSTGFGSPLHF.

The CDR3 sequence is CASSLQAGGTYEQYF. DNA for the CDR3: TGTGCCAGCAGTCTCCAAGCGGGAGGTACCTACGAGCAGTACTTC. The V call is TRBV27, the J call TRBJ2-7; TRBD2 matches at 9 bases. The CDR3 runs to 15 residues. Germline V lookup: CDR1 MNHEY, CDR2 SMNVEV (reference sequence). The V segment lost 5 bases and the J segment 2 bases; nucleotides outside the gene matches: 7.

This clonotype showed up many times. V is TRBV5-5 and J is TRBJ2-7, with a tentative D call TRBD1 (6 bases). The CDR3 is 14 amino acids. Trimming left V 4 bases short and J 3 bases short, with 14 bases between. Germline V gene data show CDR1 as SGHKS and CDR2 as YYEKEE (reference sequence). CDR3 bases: TGTGCCAGCAGCATCCGGGACACCAACTACGAGCAGTACTTC. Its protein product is CASSIRDTNYEQYF.

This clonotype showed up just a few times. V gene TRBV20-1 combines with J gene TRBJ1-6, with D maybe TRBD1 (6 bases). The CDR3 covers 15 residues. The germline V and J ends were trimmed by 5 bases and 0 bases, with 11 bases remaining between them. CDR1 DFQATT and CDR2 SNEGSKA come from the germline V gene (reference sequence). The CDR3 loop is CSAVRGSSYNSPLHF. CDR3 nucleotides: TGCAGTGCTGTTAGGGGGAGCTCCTATAATTCACCCCTCCACTTT.

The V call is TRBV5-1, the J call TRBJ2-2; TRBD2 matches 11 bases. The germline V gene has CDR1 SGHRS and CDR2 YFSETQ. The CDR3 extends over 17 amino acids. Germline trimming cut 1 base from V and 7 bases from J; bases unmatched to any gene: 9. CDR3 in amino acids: CASSLITSGSGGGELFF. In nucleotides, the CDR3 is TGCGCCAGCAGCTTGATAACTAGCGGGAGTGGTGGCGGGGAGCTGTTTTTT.

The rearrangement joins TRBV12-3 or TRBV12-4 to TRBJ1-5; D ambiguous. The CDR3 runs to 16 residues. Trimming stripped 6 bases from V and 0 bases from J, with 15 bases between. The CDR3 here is CASRVGPVNSNQPQHF. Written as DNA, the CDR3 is TGTGCCAGCAGGGTTGGGCCGGTCAATAGCAATCAGCCCCAGCATTTT.

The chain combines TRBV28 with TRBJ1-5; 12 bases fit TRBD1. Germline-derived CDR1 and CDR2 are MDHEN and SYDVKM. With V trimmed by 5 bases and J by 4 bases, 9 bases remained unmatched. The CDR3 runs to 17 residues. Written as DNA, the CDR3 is TGTGCCAGCAGTCCGGGGACAGGGGGCGCATCTAATCAGCCCCAGCATTTT. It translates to CASSPGTGGASNQPQHF.

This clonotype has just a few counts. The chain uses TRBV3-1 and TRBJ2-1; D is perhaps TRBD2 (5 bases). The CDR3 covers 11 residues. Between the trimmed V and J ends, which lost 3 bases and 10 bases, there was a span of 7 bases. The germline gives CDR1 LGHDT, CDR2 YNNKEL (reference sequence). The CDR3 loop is CASSQPGEQFF. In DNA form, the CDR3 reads TGTGCCAGCAGCCAGCCGGGAGAGCAGTTCTTC.

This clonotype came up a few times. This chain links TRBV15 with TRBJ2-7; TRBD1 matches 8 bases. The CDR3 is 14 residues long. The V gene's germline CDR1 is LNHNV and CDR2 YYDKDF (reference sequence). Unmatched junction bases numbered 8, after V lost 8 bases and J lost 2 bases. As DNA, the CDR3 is TGTGCCACCGCCCGGGACAGGAGTCCCTACGAGCAGTACTTC. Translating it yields CATARDRSPYEQYF.

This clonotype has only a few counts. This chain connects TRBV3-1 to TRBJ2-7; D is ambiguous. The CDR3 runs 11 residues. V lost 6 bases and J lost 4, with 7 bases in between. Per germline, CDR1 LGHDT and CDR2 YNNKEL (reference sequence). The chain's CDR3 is CASSRYYEQYF. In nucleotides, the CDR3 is TGTGCCAGCAGTCGTTATTACGAGCAGTACTTC.

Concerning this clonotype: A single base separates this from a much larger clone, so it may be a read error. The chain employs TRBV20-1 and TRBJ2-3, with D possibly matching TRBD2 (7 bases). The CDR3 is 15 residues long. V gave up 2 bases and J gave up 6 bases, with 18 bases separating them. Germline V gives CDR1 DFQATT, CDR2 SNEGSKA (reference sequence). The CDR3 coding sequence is TGCAGTGCTAGACCCCTGGACGGGGGGCGGGATACGCAGTATTTT. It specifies CSARPLDGGRDTQYF.

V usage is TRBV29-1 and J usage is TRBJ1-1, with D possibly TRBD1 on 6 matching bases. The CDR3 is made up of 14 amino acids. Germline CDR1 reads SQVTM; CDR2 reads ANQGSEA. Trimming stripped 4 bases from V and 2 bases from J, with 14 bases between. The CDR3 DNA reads TGCAGCGTTGTGGGGCCAGGGGTAAACACTGAAGCTTTCTTT. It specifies CSVVGPGVNTEAFF.

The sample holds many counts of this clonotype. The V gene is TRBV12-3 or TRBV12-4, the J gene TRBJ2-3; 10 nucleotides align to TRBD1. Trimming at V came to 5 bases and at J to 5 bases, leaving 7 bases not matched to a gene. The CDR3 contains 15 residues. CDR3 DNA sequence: TGTGCCAGCAGTCCATGGGACAGGGGCGGAGATACGCAGTATTTT. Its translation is CASSPWDRGGDTQYF.

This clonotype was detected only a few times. Here the CDR3 DNA reads TGTGCCAGCAGTTTGGGGTGGACTAAAAAGTATTTT. This encodes CASSLGWTKKYF. This chain joins TRBV28 and TRBJ2-3, with D possibly being TRBD2 (6 bases). CDR1 and CDR2 from the germline V gene are MDHEN and SYDVKM. This CDR3 is built from 12 residues. V dropped 3 bases and J dropped 13 bases, with 14 bases sitting between them.

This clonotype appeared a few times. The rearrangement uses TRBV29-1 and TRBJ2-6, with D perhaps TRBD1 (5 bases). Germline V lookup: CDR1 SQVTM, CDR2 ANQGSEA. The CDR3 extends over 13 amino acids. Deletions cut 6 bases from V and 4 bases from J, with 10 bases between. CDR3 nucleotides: TGCAGCGTGGCAGGGATAGGGGCCAACGTCCTGACTTTC. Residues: CSVAGIGANVLTF.

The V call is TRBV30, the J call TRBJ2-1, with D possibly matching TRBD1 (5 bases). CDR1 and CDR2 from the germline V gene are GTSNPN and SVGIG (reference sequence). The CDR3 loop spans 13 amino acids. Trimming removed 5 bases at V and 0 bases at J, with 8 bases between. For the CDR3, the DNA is TGTGCCTGGCAGGGTAGCTCCTACAATGAGCAGTTCTTC. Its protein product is CAWQGSSYNEQFF. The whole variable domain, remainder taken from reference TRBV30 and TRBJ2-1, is SQTIHQWPATLVQPVGSPLSLECTVEGTSNPNLYWYRQAAGRGLQLLFYSVGIGQISSEVPQNLSASRPQDRQFILSSKKLLLSDSGFYLCAWQGSSYNEQFFGPGTRLTVL.